The 23 T cell receptor beta chains below were found in one sample sequenced in a study of OX40 agonist ivuxolimab in advanced cancers. Method: immunoSEQ multiplex PCR; TCRdb's copy keeps in-frame clones and lacks some. The sample consists of around 56,000 clones, roughly four fifths of them appearing once. The material sequenced was CD4+ or CD8+ T cells sorted from blood, taken in a trial of the OX40 agonist ivuxolimab. The receptors derive from an adult with an advanced solid tumor such as melanoma, head and neck, liver or kidney cancer.

The table lists this clone with a few counts. The chain uses TRBV7-2 and TRBJ2-7; D is possibly TRBD1 (6 bases). The CDR3 has 15 amino acids. Germline CDR1 reads SGHTA; CDR2 reads FQGNSA. V lost 5 bases, J lost 6 bases, and 20 bases lay in between. CDR3 bases: TGTGCCAGCAGCCCTGCGTCAGGGGTGGCAGTCGAGCAGTACTTC. Protein: CASSPASGVAVEQYF.

V is TRBV10-3 and J is TRBJ1-1; D remains ambiguous. V gave up 6 bases and J gave up 11 bases, with 19 bases separating them. There are 13 residues in the CDR3. CDR1 and CDR2 from the germline V gene are ENHRY and SYGVKD. The CDR3 DNA reads TGTGCCATCAGCGTGGAGGGCAGCCGATTGGCTTTCTTT. Protein: CAISVEGSRLAFF.

The chain uses TRBV9 and TRBJ1-1, with TRBD1 as a possible D gene (5 bases). The length of the CDR3 is 13 residues. Germline CDR1 is SGDLS and CDR2 is YYNGEE. Trimming removed 2 bases from V and 5 bases from J, with 10 bases in between. CDR3 bases: TGTGCCAGCAGCGTGGGTCGGGGGACTGAAGCTTTCTTT. Translating gives CASSVGRGTEAFF.

The V and J genes are TRBV14 and TRBJ1-1, with 7 bases lining up with TRBD1. The CDR3 is made up of 13 amino acids. CDR1 SGHDN and CDR2 FVKESK come from the germline V gene. The ends lost 3 bases at V and 6 bases at J; junction bases unmatched: 4. The CDR3 loop is CASSQIQGAEAFF. The CDR3 coding sequence is TGTGCCAGCAGCCAGATTCAGGGGGCTGAAGCTTTCTTT.

The chain links TRBV7-2 to TRBJ2-7, with TRBD1 identical over 7 bases. CDR3 length equals 15 residues. The germline CDR1 and CDR2 sequences are SGHTA and FQGNSA. V shed 6 bases, J shed 2 bases, and the junction held 10 bases outside the gene matches. The chain's CDR3 is CASSYQSTGTYEQYF. The CDR3 DNA is TGTGCCAGCAGTTACCAATCGACAGGGACCTACGAGCAGTACTTC.

The chain employs TRBV6-4 and TRBJ1-3; D is uncertain. Germline CDR1 MRHNA, CDR2 SNTAGT. This CDR3 has 16 amino acids. V lost 6 bases to trimming and J lost 0 bases, with 15 bases between them. For the CDR3, the DNA is TGTGCCAGCAGAGCCGGGGAGGAGGCCTCTGGAAACACCATATATTTT. This sequence encodes CASRAGEEASGNTIYF.

The genes are TRBV5-6 and TRBJ2-1; unclear D gene. This CDR3 region has 15 residues. Germline lookup yields CDR1 SGHDT and CDR2 YYEEEE. Trimming removed 2 bases from V and 0 bases from J, with 9 bases in between. The CDR3 bases are TGTGCCAGCAGCTTCCGGCGGAGCTCCTACAATGAGCAGTTCTTC. Its translation: CASSFRRSSYNEQFF.

The V gene is TRBV4-2, the J gene TRBJ2-3, with D possibly being TRBD1 (5 bases). CDR1 is LGHNA, CDR2 YNFKEQ, per germline. The CDR3 has 14 amino acids. Trimming took 1 base from V and 10 from J, leaving 15 bases between them. This CDR3 reads CASSQAPTGPSQYF. The CDR3 bases are TGTGCCAGCAGCCAAGCGCCCACAGGACCATCGCAGTATTTT.

The V call is TRBV6-5, the J call TRBJ1-5; a possible D gene is TRBD1 (6 bases). Germline loops: CDR1 MNHEY, CDR2 SVGAGI. V lost 7 bases and J 2 bases, leaving 18 bases between the germline ends. The CDR3 runs 16 residues. The CDR3 DNA follows: TGTGCCAGCACTTATGGGCGCAGGGGCGGCAATCAGCCCCAGCATTTT. Translating it yields CASTYGRRGGNQPQHF.

The chain carries TRBV27 and TRBJ1-6, with D hard to call. V gave up 4 bases and J gave up 6 bases, with 10 bases separating them. Germline CDR1 reads MNHEY; CDR2 reads SMNVEV (reference sequence). This CDR3 comprises 14 residues. CDR3 amino acids: CASSSEQFNSPLHF. The CDR3 DNA reads as TGTGCCAGCAGTTCAGAACAGTTTAATTCACCCCTCCACTTT.

This chain links TRBV28 with TRBJ2-7, with TRBD2 matching over 13 bases. J was trimmed by 4 bases and V by 6 bases; bases with no gene match: 15. Looked up from germline, CDR1 is MDHEN and CDR2 is SYDVKM. This CDR3 is built from 18 residues. The CDR3 loop is CASRRQLGLAGATYEQYF. Here the CDR3 DNA reads TGTGCCAGCAGGCGACAGCTAGGACTAGCGGGAGCTACTTACGAGCAGTACTTC.

The V gene is TRBV5-8, the J gene TRBJ2-3; D may be TRBD1 (6 bases). The V gene's germline CDR1 is SGHTS and CDR2 YDEGEE. CDR3 length: 15 amino acids. V was pared by 4 bases and J by 2 bases, with 14 bases between. In DNA, the CDR3 is TGTGCCAGCAGCAAGGACAGTTTATTCACAGATACGCAGTATTTT. Amino acid sequence: CASSKDSLFTDTQYF. Complete variable domain (other parts from reference TRBV5-8 and TRBJ2-3): EAGVTQSPTHLIKTRGQQATLRCSPISGHTSVYWYQQALGLGLQFLLWYDEGEERNRGNFPPRFSGRQFPNYSSELNVNALELEDSALYLCASSKDSLFTDTQYFGPGTRLTVL.

The V gene is TRBV6-5, the J gene TRBJ1-5, with TRBD1 matching over 7 bases. The CDR3 sequence is 12 residues long. The J segment lost 6 bases and the V segment lost 8 bases, leaving 4 bases of the junction unmatched. CDR1 and CDR2 (germline): MNHEY, SVGAGI. The CDR3 reads CASVTGVQPQHF. CDR3 nucleotide sequence: TGTGCCAGCGTAACAGGGGTTCAGCCCCAGCATTTT.

The chain is built from TRBV28 and TRBJ2-7, with 8 bases that match TRBD1. This CDR3 spans 16 amino acids. V gave up 3 bases and J gave up 3 bases; unmatched junction bases: 10. Germline V gene sequence: CDR1 MDHEN, CDR2 SYDVKM. CDR3 amino acids: CASSFMTRQGRYEQYF. For the CDR3, the DNA is TGTGCCAGCAGTTTCATGACGAGACAGGGGCGCTACGAGCAGTACTTC.

The rearrangement joins TRBV29-1 to TRBJ2-1; D possibly corresponds to TRBD1 (6 bases). CDR3 size: 15 residues. Between the trimmed V and J ends, which lost 1 base and 4 bases, there was a span of 14 bases. The germline V gene encodes CDR1 SQVTM and CDR2 ANQGSEA. The chain's CDR3 is CSVEGPGTLYNEQFF. The CDR3 DNA reads TGCAGCGTTGAAGGCCCCGGGACACTTTACAATGAGCAGTTCTTC.

The V and J genes are TRBV27 and TRBJ1-2; 7 nucleotides line up with TRBD1. Germline V gene data show CDR1 as MNHEY and CDR2 as SMNVEV (reference sequence). The CDR3 has 12 amino acids. V was clipped by 10 bases and J by 4 bases; unmatched bases: 6. CDR3 sequence (DNA): TGTGCCACCCGGGACAGAATCTATGGCTACACCTTC. Protein: CATRDRIYGYTF.

The chain combines TRBV4-3 with TRBJ2-5; D is undetermined. This CDR3 comprises 13 residues. V lost 0 bases to trimming and J lost 3 bases, with 5 bases between them. Germline CDR1 LGHNA, CDR2 YSLEER. CDR3 residues: CASSQESEETQYF. CDR3 in DNA: TGCGCCAGCAGCCAAGAATCGGAAGAGACCCAGTACTTC.

V gene TRBV18 combines with J gene TRBJ2-1; D is perhaps TRBD1 (6 bases). V lost 1 base and J lost 1, with 20 bases in between. CDR1 is KGHSH, CDR2 LQKENI, per germline. The CDR3 has 19 residues. The CDR3 DNA reads TGTGCCAGCTCACCACAAAAGGGGGACCCGACGAGGTCCTACAATGAGCAGTTCTTC. Protein: CASSPQKGDPTRSYNEQFF.

The V and J genes are TRBV2 and TRBJ1-6; 7 bases fit TRBD1. Trimming cost V 6 bases and J 4 bases; bases outside gene matches: 3. The CDR3 is made up of 14 amino acids. Germline values: CDR1 SNHLY, CDR2 FYNNEI. CDR3 in DNA: TGTGCCAGCAGAGCACAGGGGTATAATTCACCCCTCCACTTT. This gives the protein CASRAQGYNSPLHF.

The rearrangement uses TRBV7-3 and TRBJ2-2; D may be TRBD1 (6 bases). V shed 5 bases and J shed 7 bases, with 14 bases lying between them. This CDR3 is built from 14 residues. Germline assignment: CDR1 SGHTA and CDR2 FQGTGA. The CDR3 DNA follows: TGTGCCAGCAGCCCCACACCGACAGGCGGGGAGCTGTTTTTT. Residues: CASSPTPTGGELFF. Together with reference TRBV7-3 and TRBJ2-2, the CDR3 gives the full variable domain: GAGVSQTPSNKVTEKGKYVELRCDPISGHTALYWYRQSLGQGPEFLIYFQGTGAADDSGLPNDRFFAVRPEGSVSTLKIQRTERGDSAVYLCASSPTPTGGELFFGEGSRLTVL.

The CDR3, as DNA: TGTGCCATTTCGGACAGGGGCGGCAATCAGCCCCAGCATTTT. This encodes CAISDRGGNQPQHF. This chain uses TRBV6-1 with TRBJ1-5; 9 nucleotides align to TRBD1. With 10 bases clipped from V and 2 bases from J, the junction kept 6 bases outside the gene matches. The length of the CDR3 is 14 residues. CDR1 and CDR2 (germline): MNHNS, SASEGT.

The chain recombines TRBV19 with TRBJ1-1; 8 bases are a match to TRBD1. V shed 9 bases and J 4 bases; nucleotides not matched to a gene: 7. This CDR3 has 13 residues. Germline V gene sequence: CDR1 LNHDA, CDR2 SQIVND (reference sequence). The CDR3 reads CASSQGAGTEAFF. The DNA for the CDR3 is TGTGCCAGCTCTCAGGGGGCGGGCACTGAAGCTTTCTTT.

This clone was detected once. The chain joins TRBV28 to TRBJ1-1; TRBD1 agrees at 8 bases. From germline, CDR1 is MDHEN and CDR2 SYDVKM. V gave up 6 bases and J gave up 10 bases; unmatched junction bases: 7. This CDR3 comprises 12 residues. Written as DNA, the CDR3 is TGTGCCAGCAGCCAGGACAGGGTGTCAGCTTTCTTT. Residues: CASSQDRVSAFF.